The present T cell receptor (beta chain) was sequenced within a study of blood T cell repertoires in COVID-19. Study context: Material from acute and convalescent COVID-19 was sourced from the United States, Italy and Spain. Nucleic acid was either cDNA or gDNA, and it came from T cells, B-cell-depleted T cells, or PBMCs.

CDR3 length: 15 residues. Per germline, CDR1 MNHEY and CDR2 SVGAGI. V was shortened by 6 bases and J by 0 bases, with 14 bases between the two germline ends. As processed by the authors: The authors estimated nucleated cell counts from reference gene primer amplification. Using immunoSEQ multiplex PCR, the repertoire was profiled, and TCRdb retains in-frame clones only, with some absent. V and J calls and clone size follow that table, whereas D and trimming were derived from the DNA. The sample has 250,000 or so clones, 84% seen once. The chain couples TRBV6-5 to TRBJ1-1, with D possibly TRBD1 on 6 matching bases. This clonotype was obtained from a middle-aged man who had recovered from COVID-19. What was sequenced was peripheral blood. CDR3 bases: TGTGCCAGCAGCAGACAGGCCACGATGAACACTGAAGCTTTCTTT. Translation gives CASSRQATMNTEAFF.